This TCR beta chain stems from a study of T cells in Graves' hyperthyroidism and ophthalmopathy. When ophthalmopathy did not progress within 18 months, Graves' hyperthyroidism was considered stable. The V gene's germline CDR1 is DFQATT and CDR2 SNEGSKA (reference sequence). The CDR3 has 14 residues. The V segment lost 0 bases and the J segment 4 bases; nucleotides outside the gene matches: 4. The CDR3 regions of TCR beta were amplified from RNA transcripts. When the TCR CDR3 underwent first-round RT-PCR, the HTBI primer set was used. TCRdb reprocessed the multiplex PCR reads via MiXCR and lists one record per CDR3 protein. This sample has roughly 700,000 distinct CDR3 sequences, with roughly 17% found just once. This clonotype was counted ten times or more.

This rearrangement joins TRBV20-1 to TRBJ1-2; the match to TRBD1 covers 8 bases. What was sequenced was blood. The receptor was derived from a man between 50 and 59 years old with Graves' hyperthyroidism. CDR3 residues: CSARDGQGLYGYTF. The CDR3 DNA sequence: TGCAGTGCTAGAGATGGACAGGGCCTCTATGGCTACACCTTC.